A single TCR beta chain is shown here with its context. The sample belongs to a study of technical replicates of blood from several donors. The protocol was immunoSEQ multiplex PCR, while the TCRdb copy is restricted to in-frame clones and leaves out a portion. The data show more than 90,000 clones, around 96% seen once. Germline V gives CDR1 MNHEY, CDR2 SVGAGI. The ends were cut back, 2 bases at V and 2 bases at J, with 6 bases in the middle. CDR3 length: 14 residues. The J gene is TRBJ2-2, the V gene TRBV6-5; D gene ambiguous. The clonotype comes from a human donor in good health. What was sequenced was T cells isolated from PBMCs. CDR3 region: CASSYNLNTGELFF. The CDR3 DNA follows: TGTGCCAGCAGTTACAACTTAAACACCGGGGAGCTGTTTTTT.